This T cell receptor (beta chain) originates from a study of monozygotic twins with inflammatory bowel disease. Whole-study results and caveats: Among IBD patients, TCRbeta diversity (inverse Simpson) was lower than in healthy co-twins. IBD patients exhibited fewer clonotypes shared with other individuals than healthy twins, particularly with disease activity.

On this clonotype: Its antigen remains unidentified.

The cDNA of both the TCRalpha and TCRbeta chains was subjected to two nested PCRs of about 17 and 10 cycles. Reanalyzing the 5' RACE reads, TCRdb keeps one entry per CDR3 protein, without DNA. This repertoire includes about 140,000 distinct CDR3 sequences. Sequenced input: blood. This TCR was sampled from a human donor with ulcerative colitis or Crohn's disease, or a healthy co-twin of an affected twin (not recorded which).

This CDR3 reads CASSPTQNTGELFF. The chain combines TRBV18 with TRBJ2-2. CDR3 size: 14 residues. Germline V CDR1 and CDR2: KGHSH, LQKENI.